This TCR beta chain is drawn from a study of vaccination and CD4 T cells after COVID-19. V shed 1 base and J 4 bases; nucleotides not matched to a gene: 13. This CDR3 contains 17 residues. In germline, CDR1 is DFQATT, CDR2 SNEGSKA (reference sequence). This clonotype showed up just a few times. Its antigen is unidentified. The sample's treatment: roughly 11-day PBMC culture with coronavirus spike peptide pools or control peptides (ViraFEST assay). The assay that was used to sequence DNA from cultured CD4+ T cells was the Oncomine TCR Beta short-read assay. TCRdb itself ran the PCR reads through MiXCR, one entry per CDR3 protein. The sample consists of more than 15,000 distinct CDR3 sequences, around 47% of them appearing once.

The sample was CD4+ T cells from blood, cultured in vitro. The origin of this receptor is a human donor who had recovered from COVID-19. V and J are TRBV20-1 and TRBJ2-3, with 8 positions matching TRBD2. CDR3 sequence: CSARVPQVSGNADTQYF. The CDR3 DNA reads as TGCAGTGCTAGAGTCCCCCAAGTTAGCGGGAACGCAGATACGCAGTATTTT.